This T cell receptor beta chain derives from a study of blood T cells in healthy people across ages. Study outcomes and limitations: Higher diversity, along with more naive CD4+ cells, distinguished long-lived donors from aged donors. It was held that the diversity estimates obtained from one million T cells were underestimates.

Drawn from each donor were ten milliliters of peripheral blood. This clonotype was found many times. Its antigen is unidentified. CDR3 length: 15 residues. V was clipped by 1 base and J by 2 bases, with 11 bases between them. The authors ran a second PCR of roughly 6 to 12 cycles using a sample-barcoded 5' primer and a J-beta primer mix. Sequencing yielded, for each sample, at least 3 million paired-end reads carrying CDR3. TCRdb re-derived calls from the 5' RACE reads in MiXCR, one entry per CDR3 protein. The sample records roughly 1.6 million distinct CDR3 sequences, about 32% being singletons. The source is a woman aged 25 to 39 in good health. The rearrangement links TRBV12-3 or TRBV12-4 to TRBJ2-5; possibly TRBD1 for D (6 bases). The sequencing input was blood. The CDR3 region has the DNA TGTGCCAGCAGTTTAGATGGGGGCGTTCAAGAGACCCAGTACTTC. Residues: CASSLDGGVQETQYF.